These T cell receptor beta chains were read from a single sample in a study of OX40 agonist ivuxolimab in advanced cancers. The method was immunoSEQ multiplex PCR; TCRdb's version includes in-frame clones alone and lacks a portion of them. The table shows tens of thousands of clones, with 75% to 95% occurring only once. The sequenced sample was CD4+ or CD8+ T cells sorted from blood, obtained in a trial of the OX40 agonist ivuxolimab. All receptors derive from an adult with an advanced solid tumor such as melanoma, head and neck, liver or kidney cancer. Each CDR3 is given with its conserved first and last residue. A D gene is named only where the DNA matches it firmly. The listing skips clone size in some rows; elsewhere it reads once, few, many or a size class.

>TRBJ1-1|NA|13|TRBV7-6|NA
CASSLQVATEAFF
TGTGCCAGCAGCTTACAGGTCGCCACTGAAGCTTTCTTT
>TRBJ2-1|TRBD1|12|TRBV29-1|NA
CSAEGQTNEQFF
TGCAGCGCTGAGGGACAGACCAATGAGCAGTTCTTC
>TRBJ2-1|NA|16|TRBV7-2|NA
CASSLAGPRIGNEQFF
TGTGCCAGCAGCTTAGCGGGACCCCGAATAGGGAATGAGCAGTTCTTC
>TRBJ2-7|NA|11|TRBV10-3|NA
CAISEAYEQYF
TGTGCCATCAGTGAGGCGTACGAGCAGTACTTC
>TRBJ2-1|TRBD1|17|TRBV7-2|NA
CASSFSVATGYGNEQFF
TGTGCCAGCAGCTTTTCGGTGGCGACAGGGTATGGCAATGAGCAGTTCTTC
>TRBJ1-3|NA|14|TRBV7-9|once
CASSLESAGNTIYF
TGTGCCAGCAGCTTAGAAAGTGCTGGAAACACCATATATTTT
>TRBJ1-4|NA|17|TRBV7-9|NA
CASSFSRGLRGTEKLFF
TGTGCCAGCAGCTTCAGCAGAGGCCTCAGGGGAACTGAAAAACTGTTTTTT
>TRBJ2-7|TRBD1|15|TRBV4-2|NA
CASSQWPGTDYEQYF
TGTGCCAGCAGCCAGTGGCCCGGGACAGACTACGAGCAGTACTTC
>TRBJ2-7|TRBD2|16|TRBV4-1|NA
CASSQDLLAGSYEQYF
TGCGCCAGCAGCCAAGATTTGCTAGCGGGATCTTACGAGCAGTACTTC
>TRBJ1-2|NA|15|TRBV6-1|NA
CASSVQDQGDYGYTF
TGTGCCAGCAGTGTACAGGATCAGGGAGACTATGGCTACACCTTC
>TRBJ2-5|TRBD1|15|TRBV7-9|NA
CASSNRQGSQETQYF
TGTGCCAGCAGCAACAGACAGGGTAGCCAAGAGACCCAGTACTTC
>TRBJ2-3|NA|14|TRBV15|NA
CATSSTGSTDTQYF
TGTGCCACCAGCAGTACAGGGAGCACAGATACGCAGTATTTT
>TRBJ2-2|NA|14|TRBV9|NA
CASSVGGDTGELFF
TGTGCCAGCAGCGTAGGGGGGGACACCGGGGAGCTGTTTTTT
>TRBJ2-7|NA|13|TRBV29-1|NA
CSAAEGMGHEQYF
TGCAGCGCCGCCGAGGGTATGGGGCACGAGCAGTACTTC
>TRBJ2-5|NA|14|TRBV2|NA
CASSGGLNEETQYF
TGTGCCAGCAGTGGGGGTCTCAACGAAGAGACCCAGTACTTC
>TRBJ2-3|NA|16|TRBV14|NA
CASSQINIASTDTQYF
TGTGCCAGCAGCCAGATCAACATAGCTAGCACAGATACGCAGTATTTT
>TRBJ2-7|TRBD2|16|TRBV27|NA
CASSLGTSGSKNEQYF
TGTGCCAGCAGTTTGGGTACTAGCGGGAGTAAGAACGAGCAGTACTTC
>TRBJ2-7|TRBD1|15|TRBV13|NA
CASSLGGTGRNEQYF
TGTGCCAGCAGCTTAGGGGGGACAGGGCGCAACGAGCAGTACTTC
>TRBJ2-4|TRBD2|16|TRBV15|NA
CATSRVSGLAKNIQYF
TGTGCCACCAGCAGAGTTAGCGGGTTAGCCAAAAACATTCAGTACTTC
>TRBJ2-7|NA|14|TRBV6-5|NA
CASSYSSSLYEQYF
TGTGCCAGCAGTTACTCGTCCAGCCTCTACGAGCAGTACTTC